This TCR beta chain was captured in a study of blood T cell repertoires in COVID-19. Study-level information: Acute and convalescent COVID-19 samples came from the United States, Italy and Spain. T cells, B-cell-depleted T cells, or PBMCs supplied cDNA or gDNA.

This clone was seen once. The CDR3 totals 13 residues. J gave up 9 bases and V 3 bases, and 4 bases lay outside the gene matches. Methods used by the authors: Amplification with reference gene primers provided the estimates of nucleated cell counts. Using immunoSEQ multiplex PCR, the repertoire was profiled, and TCRdb retains in-frame clones only, with some absent. Clonal size and the V and J genes are those of that table, whereas D and trimming came from the DNA. The table has some 120,000 clones, 80% to 85% seen once. The chain combines TRBV12-3 or TRBV12-4 with TRBJ2-1; 8 bases fit TRBD2. The receptor was isolated from a woman between 50 and 59 years old with acute or convalescent COVID-19. Sequenced: peripheral blood. The CDR3 nucleotides are TGTGCCAGCAGTTTGGGACTAGGAGGTGAGCAGTTCTTC. It yields the protein CASSLGLGGEQFF.